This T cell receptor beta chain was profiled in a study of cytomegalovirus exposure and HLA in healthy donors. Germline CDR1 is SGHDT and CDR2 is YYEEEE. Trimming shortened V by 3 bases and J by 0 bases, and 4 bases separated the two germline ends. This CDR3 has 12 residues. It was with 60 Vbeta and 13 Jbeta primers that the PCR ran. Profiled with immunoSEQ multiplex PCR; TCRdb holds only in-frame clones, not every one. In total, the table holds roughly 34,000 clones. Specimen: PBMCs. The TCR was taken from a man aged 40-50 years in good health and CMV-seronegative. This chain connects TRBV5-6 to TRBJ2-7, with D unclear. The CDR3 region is CASSWSSYEQYF. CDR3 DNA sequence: TGTGCCAGCAGCTGGAGCTCCTACGAGCAGTACTTC.